This TCR beta chain derives from a study of T cells in localized non-small cell lung cancer. Points from the study as a whole: Across samples, adjacent lung featured a median roughly 50 of the top 100 tumor clones. Because researchers sequenced only one region of the tumor, heterogeneity is still possible. Uninvolved neighboring lung showed the greatest T cell clonality, exceeding tumor. There was an association of higher blood T cell density with longer overall survival.

As for this clone: The antigen remains unidentified.

Method: immunoSEQ multiplex PCR; TCRdb's copy keeps in-frame clones and lacks some. The data hold about 36,000 clones, with roughly 85% observed a single time. The ends were cut back, 0 bases at V and 0 bases at J, with 10 bases in the middle. CDR1 and CDR2 (germline): SGHVS, FNYEAQ. The CDR3 has 16 residues. The sample here was peripheral blood, taken before any cancer treatment. This TCR was sampled from a woman aged 35-75 years with stage I lung adenocarcinoma. The V gene is TRBV7-6, the J gene TRBJ2-3; D remains unclear. The CDR3 loop is CASSLAPGPSTDTQYF. The DNA of the CDR3 is TGTGCCAGCAGCTTAGCACCGGGTCCTAGCACAGATACGCAGTATTTT.